This is a list of T cell receptor beta chains from one sample in a study of early stage breast cancer tumors. Data came from immunoSEQ multiplex PCR; TCRdb stores just in-frame clones and leaves some out. The table lists 6,000 to 10,000 clones, approximately 60% of them singletons. Input material: breast tumor tissue. The source of these receptors is a person between 70 and 80 years old with breast cancer. Each CDR3 is given with its conserved first and last residue. The D gene is left open where the match is weak. Clone size is stated in some rows and not others, as once, few, many or a class when expanded.

>NA|TRBJ2-3|NA|TRBV11-3
CASSRSAMSEDTQYF
TGTGCCAGCAGCCGAAGTGCGATGAGTGAAGATACGCAGTATTTT
>NA|TRBJ2-5|TRBD1|TRBV4-2
CASRNRDRSLETQYF
TGTGCCAGCAGGAACCGGGACAGGAGTTTGGAGACCCAGTACTTC
>NA|TRBJ2-1|NA|TRBV9
CASSVSGALAYNEQFF
TGTGCCAGCAGCGTATCAGGGGCTCTCGCCTACAATGAGCAGTTCTTC
>NA|TRBJ2-3|NA|TRBV27
CASSPWGGDTDTQYF
TGTGCCAGCAGTCCTTGGGGGGGCGACACAGATACGCAGTATTTT
>NA|TRBJ2-7|TRBD2|TRBV5-1
CASSILAGSSGQYF
TGCGCCAGCAGCATACTAGCGGGGAGCTCGGGGCAGTACTTC
>few|TRBJ1-2|NA|TRBV30
CAWSGAVVYTF
TGTGCCTGGAGTGGGGCCGTGGTTTACACCTTC
>NA|TRBJ2-7|TRBD2|TRBV2
CASWVAGRSYEQYF
TGTGCCAGCTGGGTAGCGGGGAGGTCCTACGAGCAGTACTTC
>few|TRBJ1-5|NA|TRBV6-1
CASSTQGLGNQPQHF
TGTGCCAGCAGTACGCAGGGATTGGGCAATCAGCCCCAGCATTTT
>NA|TRBJ2-1|NA|TRBV5-1
CASSSEGADYNEQFF
TGCGCCAGCAGCTCGGAGGGGGCTGACTACAATGAGCAGTTCTTC
>NA|TRBJ2-3|TRBD2|TRBV7-9
CASSWGGVTDTQYF
TGTGCCAGCAGCTGGGGGGGGGTCACAGATACGCAGTATTTT
>NA|TRBJ2-1|NA|TRBV5-6
CASTHQTGISYNEQFF
TGTGCCAGCACCCACCAGACGGGAATCTCCTACAATGAGCAGTTCTTC
>few|TRBJ2-7|TRBD2|TRBV15
CATSRGPGRDEQYF
TGTGCCACCAGCAGAGGCCCAGGGAGGGACGAGCAGTACTTC
>few|TRBJ1-2|NA|TRBV6-5
CASRDRHYGYTF
TGTGCCAGCAGGGACAGACACTATGGCTACACCTTC
>NA|TRBJ2-3|NA|TRBV5-1
CASSNDTSTDTQYF
TGCGCCAGCAGCAACGACACGAGCACAGATACGCAGTATTTT
>NA|TRBJ2-2|TRBD1|TRBV7-6
CASSLIPGQGYTGELFF
TGTGCCAGCAGCTTAATTCCGGGACAGGGGTACACCGGGGAGCTGTTTTTT
>NA|TRBJ2-3|NA|TRBV5-4
CASSLGQGYTDTQYF
TGTGCCAGCAGCTTGGGGCAGGGGTACACAGATACGCAGTATTTT
>NA|TRBJ1-2|TRBD1|TRBV5-1
CASSEQGPGGYTF
TGCGCCAGCAGCGAACAGGGGCCGGGGGGCTACACCTTC
>few|TRBJ1-2|TRBD1|TRBV19
CASAQGAYYGYTF
TGTGCCAGTGCCCAGGGGGCTTACTATGGCTACACCTTC
>NA|TRBJ2-2|TRBD2|TRBV19
CASSYLIAGWAAGELFF
TGTGCCAGTAGTTACCTTATAGCGGGGTGGGCGGCCGGGGAGCTGTTTTTT
>NA|TRBJ1-1|TRBD1|TRBV5-6
CASSSGQGTEAFF
TGTGCCAGCAGCTCCGGACAGGGCACTGAAGCTTTCTTT
>NA|TRBJ2-7|NA|TRBV7-2
CASSGPGISYEQYF
TGTGCCAGCAGCGGCCCGGGTATAAGCTACGAGCAGTACTTC
>NA|TRBJ2-3|NA|TRBV30
CAWSVQGADTQYF
TGTGCCTGGAGTGTACAGGGTGCAGATACGCAGTATTTT
>NA|TRBJ2-7|TRBD2|TRBV5-6
CASSSLAGSAYEQYF
TGTGCCAGCAGCTCTTTAGCGGGGTCAGCCTACGAGCAGTACTTC
>NA|TRBJ2-7|NA|TRBV6-1
CASNDGYEQYF
TGTGCCAGCAATGACGGCTACGAGCAGTACTTC
>NA|TRBJ1-1|NA|TRBV9
CASSARGRRDTEAFF
TGTGCCAGCAGCGCTAGGGGCAGAAGGGACACTGAAGCTTTCTTT
>NA|TRBJ2-4|TRBD1|TRBV30
CAWSIPDRGQRNIQYF
TGTGCCTGGAGTATTCCAGACAGGGGGCAGAGAAACATTCAGTACTTC
>NA|TRBJ1-2|TRBD1|TRBV30
CAWSVLFDRGRTYGYTF
TGTGCCTGGAGTGTTCTTTTTGACAGGGGGCGAACCTATGGCTACACCTTC
>NA|TRBJ2-5|TRBD1|TRBV5-4
CASSSNRDRGLEGKTQYF
TGTGCCAGCAGCTCTAACCGGGACAGGGGCTTGGAAGGAAAGACCCAGTACTTC
>NA|TRBJ2-7|NA|TRBV7-6
CASSQDIGDYEQYF
TGTGCCAGCAGCCAAGATATAGGGGACTACGAGCAGTACTTC
>few|TRBJ1-6|NA|TRBV30
CAWSVLDSNSPLHF
TGTGCCTGGAGTGTGTTGGACAGTAATTCACCCCTCCACTTT
>NA|TRBJ1-5|TRBD1|TRBV10-3
CAISESGQNQPQHF
TGTGCCATCAGTGAGTCGGGACAGAATCAGCCCCAGCATTTT
>few|TRBJ1-2|NA|TRBV2
CAIRRWTENYGYTF
TGTGCCATCCGCCGTTGGACTGAGAACTATGGCTACACCTTC
>NA|TRBJ2-3|NA|TRBV2
CASSGQRSSTDTQYF
TGTGCCAGCAGCGGACAGCGCTCTAGCACAGATACGCAGTATTTT
>NA|TRBJ2-1|TRBD1|TRBV19
CASSAPTGMIPHEQFF
TGTGCCAGTAGTGCACCGACAGGGATGATCCCCCATGAGCAGTTCTTC
>NA|TRBJ2-3|TRBD2|TRBV2
CASSAGLSVDTQYF
TGTGCCAGCAGTGCGGGACTATCTGTGGATACGCAGTATTTT
>once|TRBJ2-6|NA|TRBV7-6
CASSLKLGGPSGANVLTF
TGTGCCAGCAGCTTAAAATTAGGCGGGCCCTCTGGGGCCAACGTCCTGACTTTC
>NA|TRBJ2-1|NA|TRBV15
CATSRDLGAGNEQFF
TGTGCCACCAGCAGAGATTTGGGGGCTGGCAATGAGCAGTTCTTC
>medium-sized|TRBJ2-7|TRBD2|TRBV6-4
CASSPSSGGDSYEQYF
TGTGCCAGCAGTCCGTCTAGCGGGGGAGACTCCTACGAGCAGTACTTC
>NA|TRBJ1-1|NA|TRBV7-2
CASSLYVNTEAFF
TGTGCCAGCAGCTTATATGTGAACACTGAAGCTTTCTTT
>NA|TRBJ2-4|NA|TRBV21-1
CASPWGQRLAKNIQYF
TGTGCCAGCCCTTGGGGACAGAGACTAGCCAAAAACATTCAGTACTTC
>NA|TRBJ1-2|NA|TRBV5-4
CASSSPGAFGYTF
TGTGCCAGCAGCTCCCCAGGGGCGTTTGGCTACACCTTC
>few|TRBJ2-3|TRBD1|TRBV11-3
CASSLRTGGTDTQYF
TGTGCCAGCAGCTTAAGGACAGGGGGAACAGATACGCAGTATTTT
>NA|TRBJ1-2|NA|TRBV7-8
CASSPGGRYGYTF
TGTGCCAGCAGCCCCGGAGGGCGCTATGGCTACACCTTC
>NA|TRBJ1-5|NA|TRBV5-6
CASSGNQGRGNQPQHF
TGTGCCAGCAGCGGAAATCAGGGTAGGGGCAATCAGCCCCAGCATTTT
>NA|TRBJ2-7|TRBD1|TRBV2
CASRGDSKLYEQYF
TGTGCCAGCAGAGGGGACAGTAAGCTCTACGAGCAGTACTTC
>NA|TRBJ2-3|TRBD2|TRBV30
CAWSNLAGGPATQYF
TGTGCCTGGAGTAATCTAGCGGGGGGACCCGCTACGCAGTATTTT
>NA|TRBJ1-6|TRBD1|TRBV2
CASSEAGTGGSPLHF
TGTGCCAGCAGTGAAGCGGGGACAGGGGGCTCACCCCTCCACTTT
>NA|TRBJ2-1|NA|TRBV28
CASSLSSQVGNEQFF
TGTGCCAGCAGTTTGTCCAGCCAAGTCGGGAATGAGCAGTTCTTC
>NA|TRBJ2-1|NA|TRBV19
CASSMKGGSLGEQFF
TGTGCCAGTAGTATGAAGGGAGGAAGCCTCGGTGAGCAGTTCTTC
>large|TRBJ2-5|TRBD1|TRBV5-1
CASSLGAGGETQYF
TGCGCCAGCAGCTTGGGGGCAGGGGGAGAGACCCAGTACTTC
>NA|TRBJ2-7|NA|TRBV7-8
CASSRTAGREQYF
TGTGCCAGCAGCCGTACAGCAGGGCGCGAGCAGTACTTC
>few|TRBJ1-1|TRBD1|TRBV9
CASSALGQGNTEAFF
TGTGCCAGCAGCGCCCTGGGACAGGGCAACACTGAAGCTTTCTTT
>NA|TRBJ1-1|NA|TRBV2
CASRELNTEAFF
TGTGCCAGCAGGGAGCTTAACACTGAAGCTTTCTTT
>NA|TRBJ1-2|NA|TRBV5-1
CASSLSIGLESYGYTF
TGCGCCAGCAGCTTGAGTATCGGGTTGGAGAGCTATGGCTACACCTTC
>large|TRBJ2-5|NA|TRBV30
CAGTGLETQYF
TGTGCCGGTACAGGGTTAGAGACCCAGTACTTC
>medium-sized|TRBJ2-5|TRBD1|TRBV7-2
CASRDRGRTQYF
TGTGCCAGCAGGGACAGGGGAAGGACCCAGTACTTC
>NA|TRBJ1-1|TRBD1|TRBV9
CASSPPTGSAEAFF
TGTGCCAGCAGCCCGCCGACAGGGAGCGCTGAAGCTTTCTTT
>NA|TRBJ1-4|NA|TRBV6-1
CASSSTGRNHEKLFF
TGTGCCAGCAGTTCCACAGGGCGGAACCATGAAAAACTGTTTTTT
>NA|TRBJ1-6|TRBD1|TRBV14
CASSHRTGVYNSPLHF
TGTGCCAGCAGCCATCGGACAGGGGTTTATAATTCACCCCTCCACTTT
>NA|TRBJ2-3|TRBD2|TRBV6-4
CASSSSGGYTDTQYF
TGTGCCAGCAGCTCTAGCGGGGGATACACAGATACGCAGTATTTT